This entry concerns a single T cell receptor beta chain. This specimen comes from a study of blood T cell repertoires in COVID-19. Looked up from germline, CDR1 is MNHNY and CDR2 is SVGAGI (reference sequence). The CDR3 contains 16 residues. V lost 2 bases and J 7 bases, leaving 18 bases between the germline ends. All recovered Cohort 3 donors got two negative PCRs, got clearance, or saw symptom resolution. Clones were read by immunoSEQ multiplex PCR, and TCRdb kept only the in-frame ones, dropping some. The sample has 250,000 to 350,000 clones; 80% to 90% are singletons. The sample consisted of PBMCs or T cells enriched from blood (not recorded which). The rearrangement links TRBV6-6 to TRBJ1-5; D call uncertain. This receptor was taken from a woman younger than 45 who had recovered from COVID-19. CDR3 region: CASSYGDSNVLQPQHF. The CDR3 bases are TGTGCCAGCAGTTACGGAGACTCCAACGTGTTACAGCCCCAGCATTTT.